Below are 18 T cell receptor beta chains sequenced from a single sample in a study of blood T cell repertoires in COVID-19. Clones were read by immunoSEQ multiplex PCR, and TCRdb kept only the in-frame ones, dropping some. The sample consists of over 200,000 clones, more than 75% of them appearing once. What was sequenced was peripheral blood. These receptors came from a man between 40 and 49 years old with active or convalescent COVID-19.

The CDR3 reads CATSRAQGARYEQYF. DNA of the CDR3: TGTGCCACCAGCAGAGCACAGGGGGCGCGGTACGAGCAGTACTTC. The chain carries TRBV15 and TRBJ2-7, with 9 bases aligning to TRBD1. V shed 1 base and J 4 bases; nucleotides not matched to a gene: 5. In germline, CDR1 is LNHNV, CDR2 YYDKDF (reference sequence). The length of the CDR3 is 15 residues.

The rearrangement joins TRBV19 to TRBJ2-7; D might be TRBD1 (6 bases). The V end lost 5 bases, the J end lost 0 bases, and 11 bases lay between the germline ends. The CDR3 spans 14 residues. The germline gives CDR1 LNHDA, CDR2 SQIVND (reference sequence). The CDR3 bases are TGTGCCAGTAGTCAAGACAGGAGCTCCTACGAGCAGTACTTC. This codes for CASSQDRSSYEQYF.

This clone was observed a single time. This sequence joins TRBV10-3 and TRBJ1-1; 8 bases align to TRBD1. This CDR3 has 14 amino acids. Per the germline V gene, CDR1 is ENHRY and CDR2 is SYGVKD. V shed 4 bases and J 4 bases; nucleotides not matched to a gene: 5. The CDR3 region has the DNA TGTGCCATCAGTGGGCAGGGGGCGAGCACTGAAGCTTTCTTT. Protein product: CAISGQGASTEAFF.

V gene TRBV25-1 combines with J gene TRBJ1-1; TRBD1 might be the D (5 bases). V was cut by 1 base and J by 1 base, with 10 bases left in between. This CDR3 has 15 amino acids. Germline CDR1 reads MGHDK; CDR2 reads SYGVNS. The CDR3 bases are TGTGCCAGCAGTGAATTAGGAGGGGAGAACACTGAAGCTTTCTTT. This sequence encodes CASSELGGENTEAFF.

The chain carries TRBV11-3 and TRBJ2-2, with a possible D match to TRBD1 (6 bases). The CDR3 has 13 residues. Germline V gene sequence: CDR1 SGHNT, CDR2 YENEEA. Trimming took off 5 bases at V and 4 bases at J, with 8 bases between the two ends. This CDR3 is CASSLDSTGELFF. The DNA of the CDR3 is TGTGCCAGCAGCCTGGACAGCACCGGGGAGCTGTTTTTT. Looking up the rest from reference TRBV11-3 and TRBJ2-2 gives the full variable domain: EAGVVQSPRYKIIEKKQPVAFWCNPISGHNTLYWYLQNLGQGPELLIRYENEEAVDDSQLPKDRFSAERLKGVDSTLKIQPAELGDSAVYLCASSLDSTGELFFGEGSRLTVL.

This sequence joins TRBV19 and TRBJ1-2; 7 bases fit TRBD1. CDR1 and CDR2 (germline): LNHDA, SQIVND (reference sequence). V was pared by 2 bases and J by 8 bases, with 8 bases of the junction left unmatched. The CDR3 totals 14 residues. CDR3 DNA: TGTGCCAGTAGTATAAGGGGGCGAGAGGGAGGCTACACCTTC. Protein product: CASSIRGREGGYTF.

As to this clone: A read error may account for a junction end that differs from germline. J is TRBJ1-5 and V is TRBV19; 7 bases are shared with TRBD1. The CDR3 totals 16 residues. Per the germline V gene, CDR1 is LNHDA and CDR2 is SQIVND (reference sequence). CDR3: CVSSLTGATSNQPQHF. The CDR3 nucleotides read TGTGTCAGTAGTCTCACAGGGGCGACTAGCAATCAGCCCCAGCATTTT.

The genes are TRBV19 and TRBJ1-4; D not certain. The V gene lost 4 bases and the J gene lost 0 bases, with 6 bases spanning the gap. The CDR3 covers 14 residues. Germline-derived CDR1 and CDR2 are LNHDA and SQIVND (reference sequence). The CDR3 DNA sequence: TGTGCCAGTAGTAACAGTGCAACTAATGAAAAACTGTTTTTT. This sequence encodes CASSNSATNEKLFF.

The rearrangement links TRBV29-1 to TRBJ2-5; tentatively, D is TRBD1 (6 bases). CDR1 SQVTM and CDR2 ANQGSEA come from the germline V gene. Trimming left V 6 bases short and J 1 base short, with 18 bases between. The CDR3 is 15 residues long. Here the CDR3 reads CSVDHRDKSQETQYF. DNA for the CDR3: TGCAGCGTGGACCACAGGGATAAGAGCCAAGAGACCCAGTACTTC.

This clone was detected only once. V gene TRBV27 combines with J gene TRBJ2-1; 9 positions match TRBD2. This CDR3 is built from 18 residues. Unmatched junction bases numbered 10, after V lost 2 bases and J lost 2 bases. CDR1 and CDR2 (germline): MNHEY, SMNVEV (reference sequence). Here the CDR3 DNA reads TGTGCCAGCAGTTTACATACCGCGGGACTAGCTGCCTACAATGAGCAGTTCTTC. This encodes CASSLHTAGLAAYNEQFF.

This clone appeared a single time. At the DNA level, this CDR3 is encoded by other sequences in the same sample as well. The gene calls are TRBV7-9 and TRBJ2-5; D might be TRBD2 (7 bases). The V end was cut by 1 base, the J end by 4 bases, with 10 bases between. CDR1 SEHNR and CDR2 FQNEAQ come from the germline V gene (reference sequence). The CDR3 spans 14 residues. Here the CDR3 reads CASSLGGGGETQYF. The DNA for the CDR3 is TGTGCCAGCAGCTTAGGCGGGGGCGGAGAGACCCAGTACTTC.

The J gene is TRBJ1-2, the V gene TRBV2, with unresolved D. The V gene's germline CDR1 is SNHLY and CDR2 FYNNEI. The CDR3 has 12 residues. Trimming cost V 5 bases and J 0 bases, with 4 bases left between them. The CDR3 coding sequence is TGTGCCAGCAGTACATCTAACTATGGCTACACCTTC. Protein sequence: CASSTSNYGYTF.

The genes are TRBV4-1 and TRBJ1-5; D gene ambiguous. V shed 1 base and J shed 1 base, with 5 bases lying between them. The CDR3 is 14 residues long. Germline V CDR1 and CDR2: MGHRA, YSYEKL. CDR3 bases: TGCGCCAGCAGCCAAGCCGAGAGCAATCAGCCCCAGCATTTT. Translation gives CASSQAESNQPQHF.

V usage is TRBV7-9 and J usage is TRBJ2-7; TRBD1 matches at 9 bases. Germline trimming cut 4 bases from V and 5 bases from J; bases unmatched to any gene: 6. The germline CDR1 and CDR2 sequences are SEHNR and FQNEAQ (reference sequence). This CDR3 region has 14 residues. Written as DNA, the CDR3 is TGTGCCAGCAGCTATCTGGACAGGGGAGACGAGCAGTACTTC. Translated: CASSYLDRGDEQYF.

The chain links TRBV27 to TRBJ2-3; tentative D call: TRBD1 (6 bases). V lost 2 bases, J lost 6 bases, and 15 bases lay in between. Germline assignment: CDR1 MNHEY and CDR2 SMNVEV (reference sequence). The CDR3 spans 15 residues. This CDR3 reads CASSLGSGAKDTQYF. The CDR3 region has the DNA TGTGCCAGCAGTTTAGGGTCAGGGGCGAAGGATACGCAGTATTTT.

The genes are TRBV5-1 and TRBJ2-7, with a weak D call TRBD1 (6 bases). From germline, CDR1 is SGHRS and CDR2 YFSETQ. CDR3 size: 13 residues. V was trimmed by 4 bases and J by 0 bases, leaving 8 bases between them. The CDR3 DNA reads as TGCGCCAGCAGCGAGACAGGCTCCTACGAGCAGTACTTC. It specifies CASSETGSYEQYF.

The chain has TRBV2 and TRBJ2-3; TRBD1 aligns across 8 bases. J lost 4 bases, V lost 4 bases, and 7 bases had no gene match. The CDR3 contains 15 residues. The germline gives CDR1 SNHLY, CDR2 FYNNEI. This chain's CDR3 is CASSGARGRSDTQYF. The CDR3 bases are TGTGCCAGCAGTGGCGCCAGGGGGCGCTCAGATACGCAGTATTTT.

The chain employs TRBV6-5 and TRBJ1-1, with 8 bases fitting TRBD1. The CDR3 is 16 residues long. V gave up 1 base and J gave up 2 bases; unmatched junction bases: 6. From germline, CDR1 is MNHEY and CDR2 SVGAGI. The CDR3 nucleotides read TGTGCCAGCAGTTACTTAGGGACAGGTCACAACACTGAAGCTTTCTTT. It yields the protein CASSYLGTGHNTEAFF.